Presented here are 5 T cell receptor beta chains from one specimen sequenced in a study of OX40 agonist ivuxolimab in advanced cancers. Using immunoSEQ multiplex PCR, the repertoire was profiled, and TCRdb retains in-frame clones only, with some absent. The table records 55,000 to 65,000 clones, about 91% of them present only once. The specimen was CD4+ or CD8+ T cells sorted from blood, collected in a trial of the OX40 agonist ivuxolimab. The origin of the receptors is an adult with an advanced solid tumor such as melanoma, head and neck, liver or kidney cancer.

The V and J genes are TRBV6-5 and TRBJ1-5; D remains ambiguous. CDR3 length: 14 residues. Germline V gives CDR1 MNHEY, CDR2 SVGAGI. V was shortened by 7 bases and J by 7 bases, with 17 bases between the two germline ends. The CDR3 is CASKPAVTPQPQHF. The DNA for the CDR3 is TGTGCCAGCAAGCCGGCCGTGACCCCACAGCCCCAGCATTTT.

J is TRBJ1-6 and V is TRBV6-1, with a tentative D call TRBD1 (5 bases). The CDR3 is made up of 14 amino acids. The germline gives CDR1 MNHNS, CDR2 SASEGT. The V end was cut by 2 bases, the J end by 10 bases, with 12 bases between. CDR3 residues: CASSERGWESPLHF. CDR3 in DNA: TGTGCCAGCAGTGAAAGGGGATGGGAGTCACCCCTCCACTTT.

The V gene is TRBV7-9, the J gene TRBJ2-3; D uncertain. Between the trimmed V and J ends, which lost 5 bases and 1 base, there was a span of 16 bases. This CDR3 spans 16 amino acids. Germline values: CDR1 SEHNR, CDR2 FQNEAQ (reference sequence). CDR3 region: CASSLGATTGTDTQYF. CDR3 DNA sequence: TGTGCCAGCAGCCTCGGCGCGACCACGGGCACAGATACGCAGTATTTT.

This chain uses TRBV6-5 with TRBJ2-7; 7 nucleotides line up with TRBD1. Germline V gene lookup returns CDR1 MNHEY and CDR2 SVGAGI. The trim removed 6 bases at V and 4 bases at J, leaving 9 bases unmatched. The CDR3 runs 14 residues. The CDR3 DNA reads TGTGCCAGCAGCCGGGGACAGACCCCTTACGAGCAGTACTTC. Encoded protein: CASSRGQTPYEQYF.

The chain links TRBV27 to TRBJ2-1; the match to TRBD2 covers 8 bases. CDR1 MNHEY and CDR2 SMNVEV come from the germline V gene (reference sequence). V dropped 4 bases and J dropped 5; count of bases not matched to a gene: 10. CDR3 length: 16 amino acids. In DNA, the CDR3 is TGTGCCAGCAGTTCTCCAGGGTTAGCGGGGCACAATGAGCAGTTCTTC. Translation gives CASSSPGLAGHNEQFF.